This T cell receptor (beta chain) was profiled in a study of blood T cell repertoires in COVID-19. About the research overall: Acute and convalescent COVID-19 samples came from the United States, Italy and Spain.

The protocol was immunoSEQ multiplex PCR, while the TCRdb copy is restricted to in-frame clones and leaves out a portion. The sample shows around 250,000 clones, around nine tenths of them seen only once. There are 15 residues in the CDR3. CDR1 and CDR2 (germline): SNHLY, FYNNEI. Trimming removed 4 bases from V and 2 bases from J, with 14 bases in between. This clonotype was obtained from a woman in her 70s with active or convalescent COVID-19. The material sequenced was peripheral blood. V is TRBV2 and J is TRBJ1-1; D remains ambiguous. CDR3 coding DNA: TGTGCCAGCAGTGGTCCGGCAGGCTCTAACACTGAAGCTTTCTTT. It specifies CASSGPAGSNTEAFF.